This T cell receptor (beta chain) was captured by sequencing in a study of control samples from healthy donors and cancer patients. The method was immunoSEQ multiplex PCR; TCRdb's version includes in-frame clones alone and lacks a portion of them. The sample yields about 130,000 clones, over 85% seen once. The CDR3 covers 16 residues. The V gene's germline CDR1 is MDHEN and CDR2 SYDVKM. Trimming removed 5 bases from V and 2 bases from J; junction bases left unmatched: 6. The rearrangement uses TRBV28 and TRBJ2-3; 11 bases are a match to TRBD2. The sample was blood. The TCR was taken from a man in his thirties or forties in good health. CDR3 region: CASSPTTSGTTDTQYF. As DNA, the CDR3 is TGTGCCAGCAGTCCTACGACTAGCGGGACCACAGATACGCAGTATTTT.